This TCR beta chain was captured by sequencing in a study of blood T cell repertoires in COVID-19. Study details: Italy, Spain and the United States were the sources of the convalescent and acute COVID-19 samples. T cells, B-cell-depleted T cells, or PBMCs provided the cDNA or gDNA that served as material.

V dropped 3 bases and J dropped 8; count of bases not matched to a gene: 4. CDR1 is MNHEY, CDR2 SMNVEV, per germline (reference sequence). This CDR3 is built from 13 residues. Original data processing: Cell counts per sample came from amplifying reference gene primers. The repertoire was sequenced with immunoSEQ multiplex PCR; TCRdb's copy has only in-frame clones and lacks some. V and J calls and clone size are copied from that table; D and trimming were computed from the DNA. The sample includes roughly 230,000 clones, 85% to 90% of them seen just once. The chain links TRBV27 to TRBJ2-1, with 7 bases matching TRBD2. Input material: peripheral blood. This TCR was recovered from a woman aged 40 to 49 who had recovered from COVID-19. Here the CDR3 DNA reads TGTGCCAGCAGTTTGGGAGGGATTCATGAGCAGTTCTTC. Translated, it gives CASSLGGIHEQFF.